This TCR beta chain came from a study of Ad26.COV2.S vaccination and SARS-CoV-2 variants (dated by TCRdb to about 2021). At the level of the whole study: Donors in the vaccine arm were drawn from COV1001, a multicentre, randomized, double-blind, placebo-controlled phase I-IIa trial testing Ad26.COV2.S in healthy adults. Ad26.COV2.S was given intramuscularly at 5x10^10 or 1x10^11 viral particles, as a single shot or as two shots 56 days apart. TCRbeta repertoire sequencing served as the tool for gauging how specific and how broad the SARS-CoV-2-reactive T cell receptors were following Ad26.COV2.S vaccination. The TCR-sequenced set comprised about 30 samples: 19 Ad26.COV2.S vaccine recipients, 5 placebo recipients and 8 SARS-CoV-2 convalescent individuals. Participants in the trial were split at random into five groups of five each, receiving low-dose or high-dose Ad26.COV2.S once or twice, or else placebo on both occasions. Throughout the experiments and outcome assessment, investigators stayed blinded to trial group allocation.

According to the germline V gene (reference sequence), CDR1 reads SSHAT and CDR2 reads FNYEAQ. The CDR3 measures 15 amino acids from cysteine to phenylalanine. Only the CDR3 region is kept as DNA, spanning 45 bases read in frame from base 1. Of note for this clone: Its antigen is not yet known. A junction boundary mismatches the germline segment, possibly from a read error.

The treatment or condition tag for this specimen amounts to: 19 received Ad26.COV2.S at low or high dose, single or two shots; about 5 received placebo; per-sample allocation not given. Repertoires of vaccine and placebo recipients were sequenced from samples collected on day 63 after the first injection. Between 29 July and 7 August 2020, Cohort 1b enrolled some 25 adults aged 18-55 years at one site in Boston, USA. Ad26.COV2.S consisted of a replication-incompetent adenovirus type 26 vector by which a prefusion-stabilized SARS-CoV-2 spike protein from the original Wuhan strain was expressed. The study at large found these results: After vaccination, substantial breadth of spike-specific CD8+ and CD4+ T cell responses was reported. According to the authors, total T cell responses may have been underestimated by the TCR breadth and depth analyses. Spike-specific TCR breadth was higher in Ad26.COV2.S recipients than in placebo recipients (P = 0.0014). The study was not powered to compare responses between vaccine doses or regimens. Non-spike TCR breadth was comparable between vaccine and placebo recipients, consistent with the vaccine containing only spike.

The immunoSEQ Assay was the method used to sequence TCRbeta CDR3 regions. After extraction, genomic DNA underwent amplification by bias-controlled multiplex PCR, followed by high-throughput sequencing. The published analysis was carried out like this. To quantify the absolute abundance of every unique TCRbeta CDR3 region, sequences were collapsed and filtered. T cell fraction was estimated by normalization of TCRbeta template counts to usable DNA, with usable DNA being measured through amplification of reference genes present in all nucleated cells. Repertoire TCRs were annotated as SARS-CoV-2-specific when V gene, CDR3 amino acid sequence and J gene were exactly matched to a known reactive TCR set. The reference SARS-CoV-2 TCR set was obtained from MIRA and was filtered for enrichment in COVID-19-positive ImmuneCODE repertoires, whereby public or cross-reactive TCRs were removed. Using the MIRA antigens, annotated TCRs were further analysed by specific ORF or by position within an ORF. Breadth was defined as annotated unique rearrangements over total unique productive rearrangements; depth was the summed frequency of those rearrangements. Group comparisons of TCR breadth used two-sided Wilcoxon rank-sum tests. TCRdb took this table from immuneACCESS and kept in-frame rearrangements with V and J called. Such tables lack part of the clones; where checked against another copy, unresolved V genes explain under half of the gap, and the rest is unexplained. The D gene and trimming were derived from the DNA, and the V and J assignments and clone size from that table. The sample data list roughly 380,000 clones, and about nine tenths of these were observed just once. Together, the top ten hold about 3% of the sample.

The rearranged chain carries TRBV7-7 and TRBJ2-7; the junction holds 8 bases that match TRBD1. The sample was peripheral blood, taken in a trial of Ad26.COV2.S vaccine versus placebo. The clonotype comes from a person between 18 and 60 years old who received the Ad26.COV2.S COVID-19 vaccine or a placebo. The CDR3 is CASSRRTGKPYEQYF. The nucleotides read TGTGCTAGCAGCCGTCGGACAGGGAAACCCTACGAGCAGTACTTC.